Listed below are T cell receptor beta chains from one sample, sequenced in a study of OX40 agonist ivuxolimab in advanced cancers. Assay: immunoSEQ multiplex PCR; the TCRdb copy retains only in-frame clones and omits some. The sample lists around 72,000 clones, over 75% seen once, with roughly 1% in the top ten. Sequences were derived from CD4+ or CD8+ T cells sorted from blood, sampled in a trial of the OX40 agonist ivuxolimab. All receptors derive from an adult with an advanced solid tumor such as melanoma, head and neck, liver or kidney cancer. CDR3s include the opening cysteine and the closing phenylalanine or tryptophan. A D gene is named only where the DNA matches it firmly. Expanded clones are given a class, and other clones once, few, many or no size at all.

abundance,j_gene,v_gene,d_gene,CDR3nt,CDR3aa
.,TRBJ2-3,TRBV5-4,TRBD1,TGTGCCAGCGGTACAGGGGGCCTCCGGGATACGCAGTATTTT,CASGTGGLRDTQYF
.,TRBJ1-5,TRBV6-1,.,TGTGCCAGCAGTGAACAGGGAAGGTTGGGCAATCAGCCCCAGCATTTT,CASSEQGRLGNQPQHF
.,TRBJ2-7,TRBV5-4,TRBD1,TGTGCCAGCAGCTCCGGGACAGACTACGAGCAGTACTTC,CASSSGTDYEQYF
.,TRBJ2-3,TRBV29-1,TRBD1,TGCAGCGTTGCAGGGGGCAGGCATACGCAGTATTTT,CSVAGGRHTQYF
.,TRBJ1-1,TRBV29-1,TRBD1,TGCAGCGTCAACAGGGGGGATACTGAAGCTTTCTTT,CSVNRGDTEAFF
once,TRBJ1-2,TRBV2,.,TGTGCCAGCAGTGAAGGGCAGTCCTATGGCTACACCTTC,CASSEGQSYGYTF
.,TRBJ2-5,TRBV20-1,.,TGCAGTGCTTTCACCCAGTACTTC,CSAFTQYF
few,TRBJ2-3,TRBV27,TRBD2,TGTGCCAGCAGTGATAGCGGGGCGAGCACAGATACGCAGTATTTT,CASSDSGASTDTQYF
.,TRBJ2-7,TRBV5-1,.,TGCGCCAGCAGCACGGCCAGGGAGCAGTACTTC,CASSTAREQYF
.,TRBJ1-2,TRBV7-9,TRBD1,TGTGCCAGCAGCTTTACAGGGGATGGGGGCTACACCTTC,CASSFTGDGGYTF
.,TRBJ1-5,TRBV7-9,.,TGTGCCAGCAGCTTCGAGGGGGGTCAGCCCCAGCATTTT,CASSFEGGQPQHF
.,TRBJ2-3,TRBV7-3,.,TGTGCCAGCAGCTTAATGGGGGGGCCCCCAGCAGATACGCAGTATTTT,CASSLMGGPPADTQYF
.,TRBJ2-1,TRBV5-1,.,TGCGCCAGCAGCCCAGGAGCAGGAAATTACAATGAGCAGTTCTTC,CASSPGAGNYNEQFF
.,TRBJ1-4,TRBV2,.,TGTGCCACGACGACCCGGGGTCTGGGGGCAACTAATGAAAAACTGTTTTTT,CATTTRGLGATNEKLFF
.,TRBJ1-2,TRBV30,.,TGTGCCTGGAGTGTAGGGCCCTCCAACTATGGCTACACCTTC,CAWSVGPSNYGYTF
.,TRBJ2-1,TRBV11-2,TRBD2,TGTGCCAGCAGCTTAGACCGGACTAGTAGTGAGCAGTTCTTC,CASSLDRTSSEQFF
.,TRBJ1-2,TRBV7-9,.,TGTGCCAGCAGCCACGAGACAGTCGGCGGCTACACCTTC,CASSHETVGGYTF
once,TRBJ1-4,TRBV29-1,.,TGCAGCGTTGGTTACAGGGAAAAACTGTTTTTT,CSVGYREKLFF
.,TRBJ1-4,TRBV5-5,.,TGTGCCAGCAGCTCAGACAGTAATGAAAAACTGTTTTTT,CASSSDSNEKLFF
.,TRBJ2-5,TRBV9,.,TGTGCCAGCAGACCGGCGGCGGGGTGGTCTCGGGAGACCCAGTACTTC,CASRPAAGWSRETQYF
.,TRBJ2-5,TRBV19,TRBD2,TGTGCCAGTAGTATGGTAGCGGGGGGGAAGGAGACCCAGTACTTC,CASSMVAGGKETQYF
.,TRBJ2-7,TRBV5-1,TRBD1,TGCGCCAGCACCTCGGGACAGGGTAACGGGTACGAGCAGTACTTC,CASTSGQGNGYEQYF
.,TRBJ1-3,TRBV7-8,.,TGTGCCAGCAGCTTAGCTCCGGGCTGGGGAAACACCATATATTTT,CASSLAPGWGNTIYF
.,TRBJ2-2,TRBV19,TRBD1,TGTGCCAGTAGGACCGGACAGGGGGCTGGCGGGGAGCTGTTTTTT,CASRTGQGAGGELFF
.,TRBJ1-3,TRBV7-8,TRBD1,TGTGCCAGCAGCCCACAGGGGCCAGGAAACACCATATATTTT,CASSPQGPGNTIYF
once,TRBJ2-5,TRBV5-1,.,TGCGCCAGCAGCTTGGGACCCGGCGGGGAAGAGACCCAGTACTTC,CASSLGPGGEETQYF
.,TRBJ2-7,TRBV7-9,.,TGTGCCAGCAGCGCAGGCTGGACAGCCTACGAGCAGTACTTC,CASSAGWTAYEQYF
.,TRBJ1-3,TRBV9,.,TGTGCCAGCAGCGCCGGGTCCTCTGGAAACACCATATATTTT,CASSAGSSGNTIYF
.,TRBJ1-5,TRBV7-6,.,TGTGCCAGCAGCTTAACACGGAATCAGCCCCAGCATTTT,CASSLTRNQPQHF
.,TRBJ2-5,TRBV7-9,TRBD1,TGTGCCAGCAGCCCCGGGACAGGTAACCAAGAGACCCAGTACTTC,CASSPGTGNQETQYF
.,TRBJ1-6,TRBV30,.,TGTGCCTGGAGTGCGACGGCTTATAATTCACCCCTCCACTTT,CAWSATAYNSPLHF
once,TRBJ1-3,TRBV7-2,TRBD1,TGTGCCAGCAGCTTAGGAGGACAGGCTGGGATTTCTGGAAACACCATATATTTT,CASSLGGQAGISGNTIYF